This TCR beta chain was profiled in a study of T cell changes during pregnancy in multiple sclerosis (dated 2019 in TCRdb). About the full investigation: The study looked at changes in the T cell repertoire across pregnancy in women with multiple sclerosis.

V loses 4 bases at its end and J loses 4 bases; junction bases beyond the gene matches: 7. Based on the germline V gene, the CDR1 and CDR2 sequences are SGHRS and YFSETQ. Inclusive of the bounding cysteine and phenylalanine, the CDR3 is 15 residues long. Solely the CDR3 DNA is kept, with 45 bases framed from the first base. The library relied on the immunoSEQ multiplex PCR assay. TCRdb holds this immuneACCESS table with in-frame rearrangements only. Some clones are missing; in checked studies, unresolved V genes explain under half, and the rest has no known cause. The sample includes 33,000 or so clones, with 75% to 90% observed a single time. 5.5% to 7% of the sample lies in the top ten. With respect to this clone: No cognate antigen has been identified for it. Nothing much larger sits one base from this clone, and base qualities are not available.

In this chain, TRBV5-1 is recombined with TRBJ1-1; the junction holds 10 bases that match TRBD1. The sequence was obtained from a female donor with multiple sclerosis, enrolled in a pregnancy study. The input for sequencing was CD8+ T cells from peripheral blood mononuclear cells, taken in the second trimester of pregnancy. The DNA reads TGCGCCAGCAGCCAAAAGCGACAGGGGGCCACTGAAGCTTTCTTT. The resulting protein is CASSQKRQGATEAFF.